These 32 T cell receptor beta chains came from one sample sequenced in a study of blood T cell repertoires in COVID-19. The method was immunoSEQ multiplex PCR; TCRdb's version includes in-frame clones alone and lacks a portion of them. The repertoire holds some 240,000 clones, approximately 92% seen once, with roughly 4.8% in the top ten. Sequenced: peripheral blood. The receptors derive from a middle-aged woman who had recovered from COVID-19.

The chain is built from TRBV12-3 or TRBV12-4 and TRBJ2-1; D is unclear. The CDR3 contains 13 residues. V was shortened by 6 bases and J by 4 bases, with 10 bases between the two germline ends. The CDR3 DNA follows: TGTGCCAGCAGGAGAGGCGTATACAATGAGCAGTTCTTC. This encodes CASRRGVYNEQFF.

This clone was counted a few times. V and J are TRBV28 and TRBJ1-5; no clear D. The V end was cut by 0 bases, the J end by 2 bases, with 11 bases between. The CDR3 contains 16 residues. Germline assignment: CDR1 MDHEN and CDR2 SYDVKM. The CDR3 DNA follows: TGTGCCAGCAGTTTATGGGAGGGCCAGGGCAATCAGCCCCAGCATTTT. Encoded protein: CASSLWEGQGNQPQHF.

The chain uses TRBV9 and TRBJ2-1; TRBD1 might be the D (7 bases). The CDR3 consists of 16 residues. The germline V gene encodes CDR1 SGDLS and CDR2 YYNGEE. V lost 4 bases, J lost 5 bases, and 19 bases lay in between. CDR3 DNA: TGTGCCAGCAGCCCCCAGGGGGGCGACTTAAACAATGAGCAGTTCTTC. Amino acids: CASSPQGGDLNNEQFF.

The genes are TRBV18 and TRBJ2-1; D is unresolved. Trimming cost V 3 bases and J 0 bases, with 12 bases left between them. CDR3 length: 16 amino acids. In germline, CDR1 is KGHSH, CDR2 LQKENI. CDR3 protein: CASSPRSASSYNEQFF. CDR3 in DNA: TGTGCCAGCTCACCCCGCAGCGCCAGCTCCTACAATGAGCAGTTCTTC.

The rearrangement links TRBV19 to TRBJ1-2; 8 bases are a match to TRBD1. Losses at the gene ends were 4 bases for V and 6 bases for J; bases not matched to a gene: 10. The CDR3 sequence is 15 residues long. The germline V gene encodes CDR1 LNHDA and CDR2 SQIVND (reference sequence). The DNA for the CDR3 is TGTGCCAGTAGTACCGACAGGGGCCCTTTTGATGGCTACACCTTC. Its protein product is CASSTDRGPFDGYTF.

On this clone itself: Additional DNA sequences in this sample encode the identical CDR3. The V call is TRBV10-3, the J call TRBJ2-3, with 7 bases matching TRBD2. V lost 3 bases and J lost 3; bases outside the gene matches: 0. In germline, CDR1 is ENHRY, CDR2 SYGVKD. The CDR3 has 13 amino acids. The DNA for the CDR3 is TGTGCCATCAGTGATAGCGGGACAGATACGCAGTATTTT. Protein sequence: CAISDSGTDTQYF.

Here the CDR3 reads CASSLGGAMEQYF. DNA for the CDR3: TGTGCCAGCAGCTTGGGCGGCGCCATGGAGCAGTACTTC. This rearrangement joins TRBV5-6 to TRBJ2-7, with D unclear. The germline V and J ends were trimmed by 0 bases and 7 bases, with 11 bases remaining between them. The CDR3 spans 13 residues. Looked up from germline, CDR1 is SGHDT and CDR2 is YYEEEE. The full variable domain, in which reference TRBV5-6 and TRBJ2-7 provide the parts outside the CDR3, is DAGVTQSPTHLIKTRGQQVTLRCSPKSGHDTVSWYQQALGQGPQFIFQYYEEEERQRGNFPDRFSGHQFPNYSSELNVNALLLGDSALYLCASSLGGAMEQYFGPGTRLTVT.

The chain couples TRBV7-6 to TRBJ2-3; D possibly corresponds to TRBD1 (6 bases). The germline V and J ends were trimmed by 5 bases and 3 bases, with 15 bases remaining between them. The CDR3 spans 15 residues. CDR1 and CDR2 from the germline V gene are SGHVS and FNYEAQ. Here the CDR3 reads CASSMGQGKTDTQYF. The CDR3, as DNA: TGTGCCAGCAGCATGGGCCAGGGGAAAACAGATACGCAGTATTTT.

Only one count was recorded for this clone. In DNA form, the CDR3 reads TGTGCCAGCAGCCCCGACAGGGACAATTCACCCCTCCACTTT. Its translation is CASSPDRDNSPLHF. V and J are TRBV11-2 and TRBJ1-6, with 7 positions matching TRBD1. V was pared by 5 bases and J by 7 bases, with 5 bases of the junction left unmatched. CDR1 and CDR2 from the germline V gene are SGHAT and FQNNGV. The CDR3 covers 14 residues.

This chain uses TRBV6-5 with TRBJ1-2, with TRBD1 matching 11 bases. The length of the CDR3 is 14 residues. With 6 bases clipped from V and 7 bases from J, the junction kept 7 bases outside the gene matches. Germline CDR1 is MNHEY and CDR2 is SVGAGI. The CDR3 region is CASSPGTGGAGYTF. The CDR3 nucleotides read TGTGCCAGCAGCCCCGGGACAGGGGGTGCTGGCTACACCTTC.

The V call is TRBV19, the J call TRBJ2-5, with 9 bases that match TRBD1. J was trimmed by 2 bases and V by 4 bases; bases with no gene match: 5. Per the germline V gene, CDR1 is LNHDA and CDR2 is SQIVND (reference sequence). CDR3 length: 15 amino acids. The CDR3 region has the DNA TGTGCCAGTAGTAGAGGACAGGGGCTACAAGAGACCCAGTACTTC. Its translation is CASSRGQGLQETQYF.

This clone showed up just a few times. The DNA for the CDR3 is TGTGCCATCAGTGAGGTGGTACAGAGCCGAAATAACTATGGCTACACCTTC. Protein product: CAISEVVQSRNNYGYTF. The chain links TRBV10-3 to TRBJ1-2; D unclear. The CDR3 sequence is 17 residues long. Trimming cost V 2 bases and J 1 base, with 17 bases left between them. Germline V gene sequence: CDR1 ENHRY, CDR2 SYGVKD.

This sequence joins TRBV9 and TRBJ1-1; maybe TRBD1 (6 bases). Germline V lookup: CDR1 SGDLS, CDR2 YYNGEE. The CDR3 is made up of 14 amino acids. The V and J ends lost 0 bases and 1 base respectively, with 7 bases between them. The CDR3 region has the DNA TGTGCCAGCAGCGTAGGGGGGCAGAACACTGAAGCTTTCTTT. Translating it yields CASSVGGQNTEAFF.

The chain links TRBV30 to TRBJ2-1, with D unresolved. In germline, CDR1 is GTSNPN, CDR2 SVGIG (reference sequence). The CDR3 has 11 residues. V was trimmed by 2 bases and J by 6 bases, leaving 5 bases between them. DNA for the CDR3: TGTGCCTGGAGTCTAGTCAATGAGCAGTTCTTC. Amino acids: CAWSLVNEQFF.

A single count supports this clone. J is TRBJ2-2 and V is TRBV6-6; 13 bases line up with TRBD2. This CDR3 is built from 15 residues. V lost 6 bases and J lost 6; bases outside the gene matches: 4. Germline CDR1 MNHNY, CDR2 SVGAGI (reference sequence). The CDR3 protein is CASRGLAGLSGELFF. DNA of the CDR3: TGTGCCAGCAGGGGACTAGCGGGACTCTCCGGGGAGCTGTTTTTT.

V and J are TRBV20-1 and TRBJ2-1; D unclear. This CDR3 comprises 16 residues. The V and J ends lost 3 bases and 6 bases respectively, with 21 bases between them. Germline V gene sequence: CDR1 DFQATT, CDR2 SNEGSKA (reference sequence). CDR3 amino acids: CSASGLVRGVGNEQFF. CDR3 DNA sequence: TGCAGTGCTAGTGGGCTCGTCCGCGGAGTAGGCAATGAGCAGTTCTTC.

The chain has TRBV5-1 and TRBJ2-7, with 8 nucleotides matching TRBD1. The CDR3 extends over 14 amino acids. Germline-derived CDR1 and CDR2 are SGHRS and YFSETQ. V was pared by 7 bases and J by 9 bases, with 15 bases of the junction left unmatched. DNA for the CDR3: TGCGCCAGCCGCGTCTCGGGACAGGATGTTGGGCAGTACTTC. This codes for CASRVSGQDVGQYF.

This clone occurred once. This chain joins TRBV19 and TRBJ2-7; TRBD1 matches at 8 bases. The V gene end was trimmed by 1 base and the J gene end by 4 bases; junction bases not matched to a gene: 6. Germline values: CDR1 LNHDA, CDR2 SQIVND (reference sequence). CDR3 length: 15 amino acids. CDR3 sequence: CASSIAPGGLYEQYF. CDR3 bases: TGTGCCAGTAGTATAGCCCCAGGGGGCTTGTACGAGCAGTACTTC.

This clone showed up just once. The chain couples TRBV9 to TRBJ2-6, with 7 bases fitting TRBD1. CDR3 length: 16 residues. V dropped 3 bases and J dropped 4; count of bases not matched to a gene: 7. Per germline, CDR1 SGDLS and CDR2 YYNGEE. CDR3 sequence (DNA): TGTGCCAGCAGCGCCCCCGACAGGGCCGGGGCCAACGTCCTGACTTTC. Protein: CASSAPDRAGANVLTF.

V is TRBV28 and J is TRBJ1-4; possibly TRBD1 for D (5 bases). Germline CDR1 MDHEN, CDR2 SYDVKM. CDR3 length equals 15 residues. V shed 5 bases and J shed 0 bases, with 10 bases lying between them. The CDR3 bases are TGTGCCAGCAGTCGCTCGGGGGCAACTAATGAAAAACTGTTTTTT. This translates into CASSRSGATNEKLFF.

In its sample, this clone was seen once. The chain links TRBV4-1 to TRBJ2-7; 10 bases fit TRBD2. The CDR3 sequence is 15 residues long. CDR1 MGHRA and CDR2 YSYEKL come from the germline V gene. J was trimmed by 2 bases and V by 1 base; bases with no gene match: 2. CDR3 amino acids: CASSQGAGGAYEQYF. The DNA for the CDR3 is TGCGCCAGCAGCCAAGGAGCGGGGGGGGCCTACGAGCAGTACTTC.

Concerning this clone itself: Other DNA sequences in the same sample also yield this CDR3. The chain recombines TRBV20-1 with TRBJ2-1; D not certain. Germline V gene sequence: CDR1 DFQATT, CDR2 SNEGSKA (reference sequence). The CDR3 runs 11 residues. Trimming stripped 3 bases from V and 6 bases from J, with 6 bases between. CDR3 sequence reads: CSASRSNEQFF. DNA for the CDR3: TGCAGTGCTAGTCGGTCCAATGAGCAGTTCTTC.

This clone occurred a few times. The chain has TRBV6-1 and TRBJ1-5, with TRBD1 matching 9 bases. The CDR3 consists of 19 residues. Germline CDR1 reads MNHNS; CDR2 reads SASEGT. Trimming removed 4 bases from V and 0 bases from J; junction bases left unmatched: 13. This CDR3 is CASSGPRTGAIYSNQPQHF. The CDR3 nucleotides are TGTGCCAGCAGTGGCCCCCGGACAGGGGCAATTTATAGCAATCAGCCCCAGCATTTT.

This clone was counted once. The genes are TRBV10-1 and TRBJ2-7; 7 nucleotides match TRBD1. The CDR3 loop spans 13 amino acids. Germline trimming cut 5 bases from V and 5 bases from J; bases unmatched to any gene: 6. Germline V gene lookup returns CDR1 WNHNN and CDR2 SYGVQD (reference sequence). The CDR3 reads CASSRQGSDEQYF. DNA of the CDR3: TGCGCCAGCAGTAGACAGGGTAGCGACGAGCAGTACTTC.

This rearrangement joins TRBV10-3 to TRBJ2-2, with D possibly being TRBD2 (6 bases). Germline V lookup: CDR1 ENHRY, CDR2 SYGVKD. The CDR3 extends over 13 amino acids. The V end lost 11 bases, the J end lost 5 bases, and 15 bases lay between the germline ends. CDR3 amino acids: CAARGVGTGELFF. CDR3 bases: TGTGCCGCCCGCGGGGTGGGGACCGGGGAGCTGTTTTTT.

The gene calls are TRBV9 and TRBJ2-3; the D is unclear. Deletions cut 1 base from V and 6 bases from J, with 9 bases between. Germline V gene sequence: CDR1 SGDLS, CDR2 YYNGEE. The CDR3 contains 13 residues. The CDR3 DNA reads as TGTGCCAGCAGCGTATTTGAGGCGGATACGCAGTATTTT. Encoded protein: CASSVFEADTQYF.

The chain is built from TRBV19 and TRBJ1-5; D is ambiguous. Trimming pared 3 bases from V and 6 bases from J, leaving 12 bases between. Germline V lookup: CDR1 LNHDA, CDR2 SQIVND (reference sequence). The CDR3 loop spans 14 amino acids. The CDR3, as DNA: TGTGCCAGTAGTATCTGGCAGGAGGGTCAGCCCCAGCATTTT. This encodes CASSIWQEGQPQHF.

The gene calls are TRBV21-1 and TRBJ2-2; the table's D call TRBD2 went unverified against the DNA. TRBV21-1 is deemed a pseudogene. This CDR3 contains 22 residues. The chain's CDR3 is CASSKDLPGTSGRATNTGELFF. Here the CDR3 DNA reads TGTGCCAGCAGCAAAGACCTCCCCGGGACTAGCGGGAGGGCCACGAACACCGGGGAGCTGTTTTTT.

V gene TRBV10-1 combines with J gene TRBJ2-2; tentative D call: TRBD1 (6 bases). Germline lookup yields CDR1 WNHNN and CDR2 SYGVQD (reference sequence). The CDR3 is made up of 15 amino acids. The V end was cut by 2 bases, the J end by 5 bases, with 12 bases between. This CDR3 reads CASSETGRSTGELFF. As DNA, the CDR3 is TGCGCCAGCAGTGAGACAGGGAGAAGTACCGGGGAGCTGTTTTTT.

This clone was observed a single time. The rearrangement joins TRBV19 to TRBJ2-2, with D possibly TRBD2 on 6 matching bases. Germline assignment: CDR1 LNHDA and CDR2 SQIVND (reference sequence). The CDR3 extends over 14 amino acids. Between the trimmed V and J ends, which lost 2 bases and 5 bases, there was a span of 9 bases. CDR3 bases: TGTGCCAGTAGTATACTTGGGAGGACCGGGGAGCTGTTTTTT. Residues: CASSILGRTGELFF.

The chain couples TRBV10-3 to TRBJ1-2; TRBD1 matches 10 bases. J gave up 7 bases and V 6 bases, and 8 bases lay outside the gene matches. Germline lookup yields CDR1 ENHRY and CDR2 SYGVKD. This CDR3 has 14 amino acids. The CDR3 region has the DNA TGTGCCATCAGAAAGACAGGGGGCGAAAGTGGCTACACCTTC. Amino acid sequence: CAIRKTGGESGYTF.

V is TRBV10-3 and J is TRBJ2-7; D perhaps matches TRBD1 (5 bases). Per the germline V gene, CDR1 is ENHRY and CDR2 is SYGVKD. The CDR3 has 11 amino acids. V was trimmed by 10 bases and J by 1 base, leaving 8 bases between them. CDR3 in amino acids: CASSGSYEQYF. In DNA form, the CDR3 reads TGTGCCAGCTCAGGGTCCTACGAGCAGTACTTC.